The 32 T cell receptor beta chains in this list originate from one sample, sequenced in a study of T cells in Graves' hyperthyroidism and ophthalmopathy. RNA transcripts served as the template for amplifying TCR beta CDR3 regions. The HTBI primer set drove a first-round RT-PCR of the TCR CDR3. A single record per CDR3 protein comes from TCRdb applying MiXCR to the multiplex PCR reads. The profile shows fewer than 550,000 distinct CDR3 sequences, around 22% of them singletons. Sequenced material: blood. The receptors originated from a woman younger than 45 with Graves' ophthalmopathy.

This clonotype occurred many times. This chain links TRBV20-1 with TRBJ1-1; no reliable D call. Looked up from germline, CDR1 is DFQATT and CDR2 is SNEGSKA (reference sequence). Trimming left V 2 bases short and J 1 base short, with 8 bases between. The CDR3 contains 13 residues. The CDR3, as DNA: TGCAGTGCTAGATCCGACCCGAACACTGAAGCTTTCTTT. It codes for CSARSDPNTEAFF.

In its sample, this clonotype was seen many times. V is TRBV30 and J is TRBJ1-3; D not certain. The CDR3 runs 13 residues. Trimming shortened V by 3 bases and J by 4 bases, and 10 bases separated the two germline ends. The germline CDR1 and CDR2 sequences are GTSNPN and SVGIG (reference sequence). The CDR3 region is CAWSGQLGNTIYF. DNA for the CDR3: TGTGCCTGGAGCGGCCAGCTCGGAAACACCATATATTTT.

This clonotype came up many times. This chain uses TRBV11-2 with TRBJ2-7; weak D call: TRBD1 (6 bases). This CDR3 region has 14 residues. V shed 6 bases and J shed 3 bases, with 15 bases lying between them. Germline V gene data show CDR1 as SGHAT and CDR2 as FQNNGV. CDR3 sequence: CASRPDRNFYEQYF. The CDR3 DNA sequence: TGTGCCAGCAGACCGGACAGAAATTTCTACGAGCAGTACTTC.

The gene calls are TRBV19 and TRBJ1-1; D is unclear. CDR1 LNHDA and CDR2 SQIVND come from the germline V gene (reference sequence). The CDR3 has 15 amino acids. The V and J ends lost 0 bases and 6 bases respectively, with 14 bases between them. The chain's CDR3 is CASSIDRVGSSEAFF. The CDR3, as DNA: TGTGCCAGTAGTATAGATCGGGTAGGGAGCTCTGAAGCTTTCTTT.

The chain couples TRBV27 to TRBJ1-1; no reliable D call. The CDR3 sequence is 14 residues long. Germline V lookup: CDR1 MNHEY, CDR2 SMNVEV (reference sequence). The V gene lost 5 bases and the J gene lost 5 bases, with 15 bases spanning the gap. The CDR3 DNA is TGTGCCAGCAGTCACCCCGAACCGGGGACTGAAGCTTTCTTT. Translation: CASSHPEPGTEAFF.

At least ten counts were recorded for this clonotype. V gene TRBV12-3 or TRBV12-4 combines with J gene TRBJ1-1; D not resolved. V lost 6 bases and J lost 5, with 7 bases in between. CDR3 size: 11 residues. In DNA, the CDR3 is TGTGCCAGCAGACGAGAAACTGAAGCTTTCTTT. Translated, it gives CASRRETEAFF.

The sample holds many counts of this clonotype. V and J are TRBV10-3 and TRBJ2-7; 11 bases are shared with TRBD2. Germline V lookup: CDR1 ENHRY, CDR2 SYGVKD. The CDR3 runs 18 residues. The V gene end was trimmed by 6 bases and the J gene end by 1 base; junction bases not matched to a gene: 14. CDR3 sequence: CAISLGLAGPPGSYEQYF. CDR3 coding DNA: TGTGCCATCAGCCTCGGACTAGCGGGCCCCCCGGGGTCCTACGAGCAGTACTTC.

Only a few counts were recorded for this clonotype. The V gene is TRBV6-1, the J gene TRBJ2-7; 12 bases match TRBD2. The CDR3 contains 15 residues. The V segment lost 5 bases and the J segment 6 bases; nucleotides outside the gene matches: 8. CDR1 is MNHNS and CDR2 is SASEGT in the germline V gene. The CDR3 nucleotides read TGTGCCAGCAGTAAGGAACTAGCGGGGGGCCCCGAGCAGTACTTC. Translating gives CASSKELAGGPEQYF.

J is TRBJ2-5 and V is TRBV11-2; 8 nucleotides align to TRBD1. Per the germline V gene, CDR1 is SGHAT and CDR2 is FQNNGV. This CDR3 comprises 12 residues. With 9 bases clipped from V and 4 bases from J, the junction kept 4 bases outside the gene matches. CDR3 loop: CASDRGGETQYF. In DNA form, the CDR3 reads TGTGCCAGTGACAGGGGCGGAGAGACCCAGTACTTC. The full variable domain, its missing parts supplied by reference TRBV11-2 and TRBJ2-5, is EAGVAQSPRYKIIEKRQSVAFWCNPISGHATLYWYQQILGQGPKLLIQFQNNGVVDDSQLPKDRFSAERLKGVDSTLKIQPAKLEDSAVYLCASDRGGETQYFGPGTRLLVL.

There are many counts of this clonotype. The chain links TRBV6-5 to TRBJ1-5; unclear D gene. CDR1 is MNHEY and CDR2 is SVGAGI in the germline V gene. V was pared by 2 bases and J by 5 bases, with 7 bases between. CDR3 size: 13 residues. CDR3 residues: CASSYTRDQPQHF. The CDR3 DNA is TGTGCCAGCAGTTACACCAGAGATCAGCCCCAGCATTTT.

In this sample, this clonotype turned up many times. V gene TRBV6-1 combines with J gene TRBJ2-5; tentative D call: TRBD2 (5 bases). Trimming took 6 bases from V and 2 from J, leaving 10 bases between them. The CDR3 contains 13 residues. Germline V gene lookup returns CDR1 MNHNS and CDR2 SASEGT. The DNA for the CDR3 is TGTGCCAGCAGCAATGACTATCAAGAGACCCAGTACTTC. Protein product: CASSNDYQETQYF.

The chain links TRBV11-2 to TRBJ2-2, with D hard to call. With 8 bases removed from V and 0 bases from J, the gap between germline ends came to 16 bases. This CDR3 comprises 16 residues. Germline loops: CDR1 SGHAT, CDR2 FQNNGV. CDR3 coding DNA: TGTGCCAGCCGCCGGTGTCCCGGCCCGAACACCGGGGAGCTGTTTTTT. Translating it yields CASRRCPGPNTGELFF.

There are many counts of this clonotype. The chain links TRBV13 to TRBJ1-1; 8 nucleotides line up with TRBD1. Germline CDR1 reads PRHDT; CDR2 reads FYEKMQ (reference sequence). V dropped 5 bases and J dropped 7; count of bases not matched to a gene: 9. CDR3 length: 14 residues. CDR3 in amino acids: CASSEMTGDNEAFF. CDR3 sequence (DNA): TGTGCCAGCAGCGAAATGACAGGGGATAATGAAGCTTTCTTT.

Regarding this clonotype: The junction shows a germline mismatch at one end, possibly a read error. The chain carries TRBV12-3 or TRBV12-4 and TRBJ1-2; TRBD1 is a possible D gene (5 bases). CDR3 length: 10 residues. The CDR3 spells CASSHQGLDF. CDR3 in DNA: TGTGCCAGCAGTCACCAGGGTTTGGACTTC.

This clonotype was seen at least ten times. This chain links TRBV10-2 with TRBJ1-3; D is ambiguous. The CDR3 length is 13 residues. Germline V gene data show CDR1 as WSHSY and CDR2 as SAAADI. V lost 8 bases and J 1 base, leaving 9 bases between the germline ends. The CDR3 DNA sequence: TGCGCCAGCCGATCCCTTTCTGGAAACACCATATATTTT. It yields the protein CASRSLSGNTIYF.

Worth noting for this clonotype: This may arise from a read error, as a much more abundant clone is one base away. V is TRBV11-1 and J is TRBJ1-2; 7 nucleotides line up with TRBD1. CDR3 length: 18 amino acids. The germline V gene encodes CDR1 SGHAT and CDR2 FQDESV (reference sequence). The CDR3 loop is CASSPKGTDERTNYGFTF. The CDR3 DNA sequence: TGTGCCAGCAGCCCTAAAGGGACAGACGAACGAACTAACTATGGCTTCACCTTC.

In this sample, this clonotype turned up many times. The rearrangement uses TRBV30 and TRBJ1-2; D unclear. The germline V and J ends were trimmed by 3 bases and 5 bases, with 4 bases remaining between them. CDR3 length: 10 residues. Germline CDR1 is GTSNPN and CDR2 is SVGIG (reference sequence). This chain's CDR3 is CAWRRYGYTF. CDR3 sequence (DNA): TGTGCCTGGAGACGATATGGCTACACCTTC. The entire variable domain, with the rest obtained from reference TRBV30 and TRBJ1-2, is as follows: SQTIHQWPATLVQPVGSPLSLECTVEGTSNPNLYWYRQAAGRGLQLLFYSVGIGQISSEVPQNLSASRPQDRQFILSSKKLLLSDSGFYLCAWRRYGYTFGSGTRLTVV.

The chain links TRBV6-2 or TRBV6-3 to TRBJ1-1; D is possibly TRBD1 (5 bases). Per germline, CDR1 MNHEY and CDR2 SVGEGT. The CDR3 extends over 16 amino acids. V lost 2 bases and J lost 2, with 15 bases in between. The CDR3 loop reads CASSYRQGRHNTEAFF. CDR3 bases: TGTGCCAGCAGTTACCGGCAGGGACGGCACAACACTGAAGCTTTCTTT.

To note about this clonotype: The junction departs from the called germline gene at one end, perhaps through a read error. V and J are TRBV24-1 and TRBJ1-2; D possibly corresponds to TRBD1 (5 bases). Germline V lookup: CDR1 KGHDR, CDR2 SFDVKD. The CDR3 is 14 amino acids. The CDR3 reads CAISERDRRWGYTF. The CDR3 DNA is TGCGCCATCAGTGAGCGGGACCGCCGTTGGGGCTACACCTTC.

This clonotype was counted many times. The chain combines TRBV14 with TRBJ2-4; tentatively, D is TRBD1 (6 bases). V was cut by 1 base and J by 0 bases, with 10 bases left in between. Germline V gene sequence: CDR1 SGHDN, CDR2 FVKESK. CDR3 size: 16 residues. CDR3: CASSQGQELAKNIQYF. CDR3 in DNA: TGTGCCAGCAGCCAAGGACAGGAGCTAGCCAAAAACATTCAGTACTTC.

This clonotype showed up just a few times. The chain links TRBV29-1 to TRBJ2-2, with D hard to call. CDR1 SQVTM and CDR2 ANQGSEA come from the germline V gene. Trimming pared 6 bases from V and 0 bases from J, leaving 11 bases between. The CDR3 loop spans 14 amino acids. In nucleotides, the CDR3 is TGCAGCGTACCTCGTGAGCCGAACACCGGGGAGCTGTTTTTT. As protein: CSVPREPNTGELFF.

In its sample, this clonotype was seen many times. This chain uses TRBV4-2 with TRBJ1-1, with D hard to call. Deletions cut 2 bases from V and 5 bases from J, with 15 bases between. The CDR3 length is 15 residues. The V gene's germline CDR1 is LGHNA and CDR2 YNFKEQ. The CDR3 reads CASSQSRETGTEAFF. The CDR3 DNA is TGTGCCAGCAGCCAATCCCGGGAGACTGGAACTGAAGCTTTCTTT.

This clonotype was counted ten times or more. J is TRBJ1-5 and V is TRBV27; D is undetermined. The CDR3 contains 16 residues. V lost 0 bases, J lost 6 bases, and 15 bases lay in between. CDR1 is MNHEY, CDR2 SMNVEV, per germline (reference sequence). CDR3 amino acids: CASSLSRRRRSQPQHF. The CDR3 DNA reads as TGTGCCAGCAGTTTATCCCGCAGGCGAAGGAGTCAGCCCCAGCATTTT.

This clonotype was observed many times. The V gene is TRBV6-2 or TRBV6-3, the J gene TRBJ2-6; 7 positions match TRBD2. Germline trimming cut 4 bases from V and 0 bases from J; bases unmatched to any gene: 0. The CDR3 is 15 residues long. Germline V gives CDR1 MNHEY, CDR2 SVGEGT. The CDR3 DNA is TGTGCCAGCAGTTCGGGGGGCTCTGGGGCCAACGTCCTGACTTTC. Protein product: CASSSGGSGANVLTF.

The CDR3 nucleotides read TGTGCCAGCAGCTTGACACCTCCCTCCTACGAGCAGTACTTC. Protein sequence: CASSLTPPSYEQYF. The rearrangement uses TRBV5-5 and TRBJ2-7; D remains unclear. The CDR3 sequence is 14 residues long. Between the trimmed V and J ends, which lost 1 base and 0 bases, there was a span of 8 bases. Germline CDR1 is SGHKS and CDR2 is YYEKEE (reference sequence). The full variable domain, in which reference TRBV5-5 and TRBJ2-7 provide the parts outside the CDR3, is DAGVTQSPTHLIKTRGQQVTLRCSPISGHKSVSWYQQVLGQGPQFIFQYYEKEERGRGNFPDRFSARQFPNYSSELNVNALLLGDSALYLCASSLTPPSYEQYFGPGTRLTVT.

This clonotype came up many times. This chain uses TRBV12-3 or TRBV12-4 with TRBJ1-3; D perhaps matches TRBD1 (6 bases). The ends were cut back, 4 bases at V and 3 bases at J, with 13 bases in the middle. The CDR3 length is 15 residues. CDR3 in DNA: TGTGCCAGCAGTTCGCCTCGGACAGTTGGAAACACCATATATTTT. This codes for CASSSPRTVGNTIYF.

This clonotype was detected only a few times. The chain carries TRBV20-1 and TRBJ1-6, with TRBD1 matching over 8 bases. The CDR3 covers 14 residues. With 5 bases clipped from V and 7 bases from J, the junction kept 7 bases outside the gene matches. From germline, CDR1 is DFQATT and CDR2 SNEGSKA (reference sequence). The CDR3 nucleotides read TGCAGTGCTTGGACAGGGAAAGGGAATTCACCCCTCCACTTT. Amino acid sequence: CSAWTGKGNSPLHF.

This clonotype has ten or more counts. The chain couples TRBV12-3 or TRBV12-4 to TRBJ2-2; the D gene could be TRBD1 or TRBD2 (5 bases each). Trimming took 6 bases from V and 6 from J, leaving 14 bases between them. The CDR3 loop spans 14 amino acids. CDR3 in amino acids: CASSQFGGAGELFF. The CDR3 DNA reads TGTGCCAGCAGCCAGTTTGGGGGAGCCGGGGAGCTGTTTTTT.

This clonotype was observed at least ten times. The chain recombines TRBV6-5 with TRBJ1-1; perhaps TRBD1 as D (6 bases). Germline CDR1 reads MNHEY; CDR2 reads SVGAGI. V lost 2 bases, J lost 0 bases, and 13 bases lay in between. The CDR3 is 16 amino acids. For the CDR3, the DNA is TGTGCCAGCAGTTACATGGCAGGGGACTTGAACACTGAAGCTTTCTTT. Residues: CASSYMAGDLNTEAFF.

This clonotype was recorded only once. The chain uses TRBV6-2 or TRBV6-3 and TRBJ1-2, with D maybe TRBD1 (5 bases). Trimming shortened V by 8 bases and J by 8 bases, and 15 bases separated the two germline ends. This CDR3 has 12 amino acids. CDR1 MNHEY and CDR2 SVGEGT come from the germline V gene. CDR3 in DNA: TGTGCCAGCGGTGCGGGGGGAGGCGGCTACACCTTC. Amino acids: CASGAGGGGYTF.

This clonotype was recorded only once. The chain has TRBV2 and TRBJ2-5, with 8 bases aligning to TRBD1. Germline V gives CDR1 SNHLY, CDR2 FYNNEI. The CDR3 is 14 residues long. Losses at the gene ends were 5 bases for V and 5 bases for J; bases not matched to a gene: 7. The CDR3 spells CASSKDRVMETQYF. DNA for the CDR3: TGTGCCAGCAGTAAGGACAGGGTGATGGAGACCCAGTACTTC.

The rearrangement links TRBV28 to TRBJ1-1, with 8 nucleotides matching TRBD1. The CDR3 has 19 residues. J lost 0 bases, V lost 6 bases, and 18 bases had no gene match. CDR1 is MDHEN and CDR2 is SYDVKM in the germline V gene. CDR3 in amino acids: CASSTLLSGQGIMNTEAFF. DNA for the CDR3: TGTGCCAGCAGCACCCTTCTATCTGGACAGGGAATAATGAACACTGAAGCTTTCTTT.